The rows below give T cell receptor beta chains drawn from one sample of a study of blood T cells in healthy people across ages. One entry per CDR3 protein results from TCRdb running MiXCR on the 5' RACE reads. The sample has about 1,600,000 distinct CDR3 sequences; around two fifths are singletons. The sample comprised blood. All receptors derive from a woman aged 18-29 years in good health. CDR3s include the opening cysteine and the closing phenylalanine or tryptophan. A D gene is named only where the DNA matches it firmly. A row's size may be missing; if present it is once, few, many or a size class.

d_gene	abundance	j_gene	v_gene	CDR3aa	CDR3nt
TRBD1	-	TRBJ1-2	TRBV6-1	CASREGTGVGYTF	TGTGCCAGCAGGGAGGGGACAGGGGTTGGCTACACCTTC
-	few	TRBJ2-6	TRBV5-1	CASSLGGISGSGANVLTF	TGCGCCAGCAGCTTGGGGGGCATCTCAGGCTCTGGGGCCAACGTCCTGACTTTC
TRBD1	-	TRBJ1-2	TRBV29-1	CSVSDRGEYYGYTF	TGCAGCGTCTCGGACAGGGGGGAGTACTATGGCTACACCTTC
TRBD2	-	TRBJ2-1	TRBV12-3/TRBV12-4	CASSLAYGRVISYNEQFF	TGTGCCAGCAGTTTAGCTTATGGGAGGGTAATCTCCTACAATGAGCAGTTCTTC
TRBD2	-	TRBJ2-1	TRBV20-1	CSARLAGPRSYNEQFF	TGCAGTGCTAGACTAGCGGGGCCCCGCTCCTACAATGAGCAGTTCTTC
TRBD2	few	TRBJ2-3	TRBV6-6	CASSSAGVTDTQYF	TGTGCCAGCAGTTCCGCGGGAGTAACAGATACGCAGTATTTT
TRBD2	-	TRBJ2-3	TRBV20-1	CSARDPMTSGIVTDTQYF	TGCAGTGCTAGAGATCCTATGACTAGCGGGATAGTTACAGATACGCAGTATTTT
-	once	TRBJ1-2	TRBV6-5	CASSYSLTANYGYTF	TGTGCCAGCAGTTACTCCCTCACAGCTAACTATGGCTACACCTTC
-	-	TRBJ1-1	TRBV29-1	CSAAQRTNTEAFF	TGCAGCGCCGCTCAGAGGACGAACACTGAAGCTTTCTTT
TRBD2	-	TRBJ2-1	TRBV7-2	CASSSTSGRAYEQFF	TGTGCCAGCAGCTCGACTAGCGGGAGGGCCTATGAGCAGTTCTTC
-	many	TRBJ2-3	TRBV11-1	CASSGNTDTQYF	TGTGCCAGCAGCGGGAACACAGATACGCAGTATTTT
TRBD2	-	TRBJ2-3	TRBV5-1	CASSLAPLAGSTDTQYF	TGCGCCAGCAGCTTGGCCCCCCTAGCGGGGAGCACAGATACGCAGTATTTT
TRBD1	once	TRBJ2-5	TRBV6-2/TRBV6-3	CASSYGTVRQYF	TGTGCCAGCAGTTACGGGACAGTCAGGCAGTACTTC
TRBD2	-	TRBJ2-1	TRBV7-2	CASSTQPGGYEQFF	TGTGCCAGCAGCACCCAACCGGGGGGTTATGAGCAGTTCTTC
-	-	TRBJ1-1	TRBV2	CASSDLTPGTEAFF	TGTGCCAGCAGTGACCTCACCCCGGGGACTGAAGCTTTCTTT
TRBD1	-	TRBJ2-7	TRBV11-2	CASSSQGASYKQYF	TGTGCCAGCAGCTCACAGGGGGCAAGCTACAAGCAGTACTTC
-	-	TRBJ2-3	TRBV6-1	CASSEKSYPSDTQYF	TGTGCCAGCAGTGAAAAGTCCTACCCGTCAGATACGCAGTATTTT
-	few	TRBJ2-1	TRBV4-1	CASSQGAIRGTYNEQFF	TGCGCCAGCAGCCAAGGGGCGATCAGAGGCACCTACAATGAGCAGTTCTTC
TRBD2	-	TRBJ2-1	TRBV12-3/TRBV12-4	CASSFTPLASGYSSCNEQFF	TGTGCCAGCAGTTTCACTCCCTTAGCTAGCGGGTATAGCTCCTGCAATGAGCAGTTCTTC
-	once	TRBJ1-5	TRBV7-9	CASSLDALEPQHF	TGTGCCAGCAGCTTAGATGCGTTGGAGCCCCAGCATTTT
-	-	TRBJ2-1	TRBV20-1	CSARDLRTSTYNEQFF	TGCAGTGCTAGAGATCTTAGGACATCGACCTACAATGAGCAGTTCTTC
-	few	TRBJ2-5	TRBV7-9	CASRPLSWGELRAWETQYF	TGTGCCAGCAGACCTCTCTCGTGGGGGGAGTTGCGGGCTTGGGAGACCCAGTACTTC
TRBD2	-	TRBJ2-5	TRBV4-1	CASSQAAASGGGETQYF	TGCGCCAGCAGCCAAGCTGCCGCTAGCGGGGGAGGAGAGACCCAGTACTTC
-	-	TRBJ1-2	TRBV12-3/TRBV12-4	CVSSPSPGQLGYTF	TGTGTCAGCAGTCCCTCGCCGGGACAACTTGGCTACACCTTC
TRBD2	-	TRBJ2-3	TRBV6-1	CASSGPGLADTDTQYF	TGTGCCAGCAGTGGCCCGGGACTAGCGGACACAGATACGCAGTATTTT
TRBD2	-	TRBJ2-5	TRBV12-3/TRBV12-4	CASSSRGTSRGGTQYF	TGTGCCAGCAGTTCCCGCGGGACTAGCAGGGGAGGGACCCAGTACTTC
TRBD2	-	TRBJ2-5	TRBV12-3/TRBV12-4	CASRSSGRGKGETQYF	TGTGCCAGCAGATCTAGCGGGAGGGGGAAGGGCGAGACCCAGTACTTC
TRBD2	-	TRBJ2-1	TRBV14	CASSPYTLAGTYNEQFF	TGTGCCAGCAGCCCCTACACTTTAGCGGGAACCTACAATGAGCAGTTCTTC
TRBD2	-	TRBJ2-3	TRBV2	CASPFGSGISDTQYF	TGTGCCAGCCCGTTCGGTAGCGGGATTTCAGATACGCAGTATTTT